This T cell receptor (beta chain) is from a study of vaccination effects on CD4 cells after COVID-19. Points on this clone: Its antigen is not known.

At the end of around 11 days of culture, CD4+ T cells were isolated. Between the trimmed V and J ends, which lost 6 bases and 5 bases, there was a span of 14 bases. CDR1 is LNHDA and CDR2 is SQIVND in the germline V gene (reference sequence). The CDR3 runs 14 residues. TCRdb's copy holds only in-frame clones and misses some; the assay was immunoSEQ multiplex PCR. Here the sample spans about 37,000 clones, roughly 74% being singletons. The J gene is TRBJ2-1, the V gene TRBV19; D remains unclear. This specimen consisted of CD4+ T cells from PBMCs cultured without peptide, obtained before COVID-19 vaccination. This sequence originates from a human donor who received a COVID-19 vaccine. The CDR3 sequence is CASSTDAWDNEQFF. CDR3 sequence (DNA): TGTGCCAGTAGCACCGACGCGTGGGACAATGAGCAGTTCTTC.